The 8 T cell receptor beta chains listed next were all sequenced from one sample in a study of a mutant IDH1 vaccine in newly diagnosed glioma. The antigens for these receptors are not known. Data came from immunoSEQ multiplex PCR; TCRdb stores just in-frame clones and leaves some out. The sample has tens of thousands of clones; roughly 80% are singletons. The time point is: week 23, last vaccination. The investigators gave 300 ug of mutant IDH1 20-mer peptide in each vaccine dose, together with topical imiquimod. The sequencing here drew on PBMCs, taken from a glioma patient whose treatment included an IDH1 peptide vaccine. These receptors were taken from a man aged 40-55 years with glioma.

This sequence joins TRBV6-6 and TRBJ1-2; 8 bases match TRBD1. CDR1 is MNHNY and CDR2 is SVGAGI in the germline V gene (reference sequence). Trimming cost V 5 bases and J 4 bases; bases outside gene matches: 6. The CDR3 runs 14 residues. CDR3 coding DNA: TGTGCCAGCAGTACCGGACAGGGAGCCTATGGCTACACCTTC. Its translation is CASSTGQGAYGYTF.

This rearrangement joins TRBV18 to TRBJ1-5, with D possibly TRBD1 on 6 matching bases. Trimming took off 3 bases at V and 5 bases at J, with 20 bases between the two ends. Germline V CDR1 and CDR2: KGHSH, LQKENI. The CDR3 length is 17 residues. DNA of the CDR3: TGTGCCAGCTCACCGAGGCTCGGGACACCGGGGGATCAGCCCCAGCATTTT. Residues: CASSPRLGTPGDQPQHF. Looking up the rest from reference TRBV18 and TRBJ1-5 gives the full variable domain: NAGVMQNPRHLVRRRGQEARLRCSPMKGHSHVYWYRQLPEEGLKFMVYLQKENIIDESGMPKERFSAEFPKEGPSILRIQQVVRGDSAAYFCASSPRLGTPGDQPQHFGDGTRLSIL.

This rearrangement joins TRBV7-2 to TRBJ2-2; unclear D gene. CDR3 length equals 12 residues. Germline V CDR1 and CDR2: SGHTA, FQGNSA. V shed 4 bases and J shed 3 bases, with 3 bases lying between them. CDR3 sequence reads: CASSYYTGELFF. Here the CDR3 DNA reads TGTGCCAGCAGCTACTACACCGGGGAGCTGTTTTTT. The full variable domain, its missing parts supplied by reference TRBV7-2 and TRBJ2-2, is GAGVSQSPSNKVTEKGKDVELRCDPISGHTALYWYRQSLGQGLEFLIYFQGNSAPDKSGLPSDRFSAERTGGSVSTLTIQRTQQEDSAVYLCASSYYTGELFFGEGSRLTVL.

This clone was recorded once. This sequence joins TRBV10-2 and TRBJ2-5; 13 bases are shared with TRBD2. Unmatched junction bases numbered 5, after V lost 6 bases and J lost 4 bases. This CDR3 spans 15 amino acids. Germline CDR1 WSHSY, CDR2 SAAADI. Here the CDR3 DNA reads TGCGCCAGCAGGATGGGACTAGCGGGATTAGAGACCCAGTACTTC. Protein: CASRMGLAGLETQYF.

The CDR3 nucleotides read TGTGCCAGCAGTTACTCTATGGTCCAGTTCGGGCCTGAAGCTTTCTTT. It codes for CASSYSMVQFGPEAFF. The chain uses TRBV6-5 and TRBJ1-1, with unresolved D. V lost 0 bases to trimming and J lost 6 bases, with 17 bases between them. The germline gives CDR1 MNHEY, CDR2 SVGAGI. This CDR3 is built from 16 residues.

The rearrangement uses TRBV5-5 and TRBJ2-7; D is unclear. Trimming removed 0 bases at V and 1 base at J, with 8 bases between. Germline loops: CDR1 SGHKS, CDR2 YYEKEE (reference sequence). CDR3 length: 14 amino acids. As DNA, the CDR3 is TGTGCCAGCAGCTTGGCGGACCCATCCTACGAGCAGTACTTC. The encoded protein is CASSLADPSYEQYF.

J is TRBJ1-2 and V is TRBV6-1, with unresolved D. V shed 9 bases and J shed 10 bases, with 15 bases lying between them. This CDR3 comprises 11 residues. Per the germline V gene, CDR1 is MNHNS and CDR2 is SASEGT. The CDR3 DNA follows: TGTGCCAGTGTAGACGGCAGAACCTACACCTTC. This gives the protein CASVDGRTYTF.

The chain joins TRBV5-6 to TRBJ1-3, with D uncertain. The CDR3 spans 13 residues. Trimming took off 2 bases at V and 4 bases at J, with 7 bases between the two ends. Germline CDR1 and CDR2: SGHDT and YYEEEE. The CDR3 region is CASSFGSGNTIYF. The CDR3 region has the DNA TGTGCCAGCAGCTTCGGCAGCGGAAACACCATATATTTT.